This is a list of T cell receptor beta chains from one sample in a study of immune evolution from preneoplasia to lung adenocarcinoma. Assay: immunoSEQ multiplex PCR; the TCRdb copy retains only in-frame clones and omits some. The sample holds roughly 35,000 clones, roughly 68% seen once. Sequenced material: FFPE invasive lung adenocarcinoma tissue. These receptors originate from a person aged 55 to 75 with lung adenocarcinoma. Both conserved end residues are part of each CDR3. D genes are given only for firm matches. Size is omitted from some rows. Given values are once, few, many or a class for expanded clones.

CDR3	DNA	V	J	length	size	D
CSVVIGFGSYEQYF	TGCAGCGTTGTTATTGGTTTTGGGTCCTACGAGCAGTACTTC	TRBV29-1	TRBJ2-7	14	-	-
CASSPGHEQYF	TGTGCCAGCTCACCCGGGCACGAGCAGTACTTC	TRBV18	TRBJ2-7	11	once	-
CASSFYAGEGNTIYF	TGTGCCAGCAGCTTCTACGCGGGGGAAGGAAACACCATATATTTT	TRBV7-9	TRBJ1-3	15	-	-
CASSSAGGSTYGYTF	TGTGCCAGCAGTTCCGCAGGGGGCTCAACCTATGGCTACACCTTC	TRBV2	TRBJ1-2	15	-	TRBD1
CSVGGAGGPQETQYF	TGCAGCGTTGGCGGAGCGGGAGGGCCCCAAGAGACCCAGTACTTC	TRBV29-1	TRBJ2-5	15	-	TRBD2
CASSLGGGSTGELFF	TGTGCCAGCAGCTTGGGTGGGGGGAGCACCGGGGAGCTGTTTTTT	TRBV11-2	TRBJ2-2	15	-	-
CASSVALSGTWDEQFF	TGTGCCAGCAGCGTAGCTCTAAGCGGTACGTGGGATGAGCAGTTCTTC	TRBV9	TRBJ2-1	16	few	-
CASSLHLGQGILTEAFF	TGTGCCAGCAGCCTCCATTTGGGACAGGGTATCCTCACTGAAGCTTTCTTT	TRBV7-2	TRBJ1-1	17	-	TRBD1
CATSNDLFSGKTQYF	TGTGCCACCAGCAACGACCTTTTTAGCGGCAAGACCCAGTACTTC	TRBV15	TRBJ2-5	15	-	-
CARSSGTSSYEQYF	TGTGCCAGAAGCTCAGGAACTAGCTCCTACGAGCAGTACTTC	TRBV2	TRBJ2-7	14	-	-
CAISERGQQETQYF	TGTGCCATCAGTGAGCGAGGACAGCAAGAGACCCAGTACTTC	TRBV10-3	TRBJ2-5	14	-	-
CASSQTQGAREQYF	TGTGCCAGCAGCCAAACACAGGGGGCTCGCGAGCAGTACTTC	TRBV7-9	TRBJ2-7	14	-	TRBD1
CASSLFSSGIYEQFF	TGTGCCAGCAGCTTGTTCTCTAGCGGGATCTATGAGCAGTTCTTC	TRBV5-6	TRBJ2-1	15	-	TRBD2
CSVDGTGGGYTF	TGCAGCGTTGACGGGACAGGGGGCGGCTACACCTTC	TRBV29-1	TRBJ1-2	12	-	TRBD1
CASNPNTDTQYF	TGTGCCAGCAACCCGAACACAGATACGCAGTATTTT	TRBV7-6	TRBJ2-3	12	once	-
CASSSQGRLEKLFF	TGTGCCAGCAGTTCCCAGGGAAGACTTGAAAAACTGTTTTTT	TRBV28	TRBJ1-4	14	-	-
CAISEGSGSTDTQYF	TGTGCCATCAGTGAGGGTAGCGGGAGCACAGATACGCAGTATTTT	TRBV10-3	TRBJ2-3	15	-	TRBD2
CASTWGPLQGGGETQYF	TGCGCCAGCACCTGGGGGCCCTTACAGGGCGGAGGTGAGACCCAGTACTTC	TRBV5-1	TRBJ2-5	17	-	-
CSSSPAGTGYGYTF	TGCTCCAGCAGCCCAGCGGGGACAGGGTATGGCTACACCTTC	TRBV4-1	TRBJ1-2	14	-	TRBD1
CASSFGGVNEKLFF	TGTGCCAGCAGCTTTGGGGGAGTCAATGAAAAACTGTTTTTT	TRBV7-9	TRBJ1-4	14	few	-
CASRALQGGIYEQYF	TGTGCCAGCAGAGCCCTACAGGGAGGAATCTACGAGCAGTACTTC	TRBV6-4	TRBJ2-7	15	-	-
CASSIVGAGGEKPQHF	TGTGCCAGTAGTATAGTTGGGGCCGGGGGTGAAAAGCCCCAGCATTTT	TRBV19	TRBJ1-5	16	-	-
CASSPQGGGRGANVLTF	TGTGCCAGCAGTCCCCAGGGAGGGGGCCGTGGGGCCAACGTCCTGACTTTC	TRBV28	TRBJ2-6	17	-	-
CASRPSASPTDTQYF	TGCGCCAGCAGACCCTCCGCAAGCCCCACAGATACGCAGTATTTT	TRBV10-1	TRBJ2-3	15	-	-
CASRDSGELFF	TGTGCCAGCAGGGATTCCGGGGAGCTGTTTTTT	TRBV6-5	TRBJ2-2	11	-	-
CASTRGTDKRPQYF	TGTGCCAGCACCCGGGGTACGGATAAGAGACCCCAGTACTTC	TRBV13	TRBJ2-5	14	medium-sized	-
CASTSNRGGGNTEAFF	TGTGCCAGCACTTCCAACAGGGGCGGGGGTAACACTGAAGCTTTCTTT	TRBV11-3	TRBJ1-1	16	few	TRBD1
CASSLTASGANVLTF	TGCGCCAGCAGCTTGACAGCCTCTGGGGCCAACGTCCTGACTTTC	TRBV5-1	TRBJ2-6	15	-	-
CASSQSNYGYTF	TGTGCCAGCAGCCAAAGTAACTATGGCTACACCTTC	TRBV14	TRBJ1-2	12	-	-
CASSRKSGGTGELFF	TGTGCCAGCAGCCGAAAGTCCGGAGGCACCGGGGAGCTGTTTTTT	TRBV5-4	TRBJ2-2	15	-	-
CASITPTLGAGNQPQHF	TGTGCCAGCATCACCCCTACCCTGGGGGCCGGCAATCAGCCCCAGCATTTT	TRBV5-7	TRBJ1-5	17	-	-
CASSPRLAGLGTDTQYF	TGTGCCAGCAGCCCACGACTAGCGGGATTGGGCACAGATACGCAGTATTTT	TRBV7-2	TRBJ2-3	17	-	TRBD2
CASSPQQDRARPEAFF	TGTGCCAGCAGCCCTCAACAAGACAGGGCGCGACCTGAAGCTTTCTTT	TRBV7-4	TRBJ1-1	16	-	TRBD1
CASSFPGASEQYF	TGTGCCAGCAGTTTCCCGGGGGCGTCCGAGCAGTACTTC	TRBV27	TRBJ2-7	13	-	-
CASSLKTSGYNEQFF	TGTGCCAGCAGTTTAAAGACTAGCGGCTACAATGAGCAGTTCTTC	TRBV28	TRBJ2-1	15	-	TRBD2
CASSARDRYTGELFF	TGTGCCAGTAGTGCTAGGGACAGATACACCGGGGAGCTGTTTTTT	TRBV19	TRBJ2-2	15	-	TRBD1
CASSPQVEETQYF	TGTGCCAGCAGTCCGCAGGTGGAAGAGACCCAGTACTTC	TRBV27	TRBJ2-5	13	-	-
CAWSVRGHVQNIQYF	TGTGCCTGGAGTGTACGGGGACACGTCCAAAACATTCAGTACTTC	TRBV30	TRBJ2-4	15	-	-
CASSGLAGVINEQFF	TGTGCCAGCAGCGGCTTAGCGGGAGTTATTAATGAGCAGTTCTTC	TRBV25-1	TRBJ2-1	15	-	TRBD2
CASSFDWGETQYF	TGTGCCAGCAGTTTCGACTGGGGGGAGACCCAGTACTTC	TRBV7-9	TRBJ2-5	13	-	-
CASGGNTNQPQHF	TGTGCCAGCGGGGGGAACACTAATCAGCCCCAGCATTTT	TRBV28	TRBJ1-5	13	few	-
CSAQTGKVGTEAFF	TGCAGCGCTCAAACGGGAAAAGTCGGCACTGAAGCTTTCTTT	TRBV29-1	TRBJ1-1	14	-	-
CASSPGPEQFF	TGCGCCAGCAGCCCAGGGCCTGAGCAGTTCTTC	TRBV5-1	TRBJ2-1	11	-	-
CASSLRTGTSTDTQYF	TGTGCCAGCAGCTTAAGAACCGGGACATCCACAGATACGCAGTATTTT	TRBV11-2	TRBJ2-3	16	-	-
CASSLRTGETFF	TGTGCCAGCAGTTTGAGAACAGGGGAAACTTTCTTT	TRBV6-5	TRBJ1-1	12	-	TRBD1
CASRQSAATFPYEQYF	TGTGCCAGTCGTCAGTCGGCAGCAACCTTCCCCTACGAGCAGTACTTC	TRBV18	TRBJ2-7	16	few	-
CASRRGGNNEQFF	TGTGCCAGCAGGCGCGGGGGTAACAATGAGCAGTTCTTC	TRBV11-3	TRBJ2-1	13	-	TRBD2
CASSVSWRKDYGYTF	TGTGCTAGCAGCGTATCCTGGAGGAAGGACTATGGCTACACCTTC	TRBV9	TRBJ1-2	15	once	-
CASRKSQGAEDGYTF	TGTGCCAGCAGGAAATCGCAGGGGGCTGAGGATGGCTACACCTTC	TRBV2	TRBJ1-2	15	-	TRBD1
CASSRGGPLGIPQRFF	TGTGCCAGCAGCCGGGGGGGCCCTTTGGGGATTCCCCAGCGGTTCTTC	TRBV5-6	TRBJ2-1	16	-	TRBD2
CASSSSGRASYNEQFF	TGTGCCAGCAGTTCGAGCGGGAGGGCCTCCTACAATGAGCAGTTCTTC	TRBV28	TRBJ2-1	16	-	TRBD2
CASSLAGSNTGELFF	TGTGCCAGCAGTTTGGCAGGGTCGAACACCGGGGAGCTGTTTTTT	TRBV28	TRBJ2-2	15	-	-